The 15 T cell receptor beta chains listed next were all sequenced from one sample in a study of Ad26.COV2.S vaccination and SARS-CoV-2 variants (TCRdb year 2021). The library was built by means of the immunoSEQ multiplex PCR assay. Entries here come from immuneACCESS through TCRdb and include only in-frame sequences with V and J called. Some clones fail to appear in such tables; in the studies checked, an unresolved V gene covers under half of the shortfall, and the cause of the remainder is unknown. This sample is represented by 300,000 to 450,000 clones; under 95% of them were singletons. 3.9% of the sample comes from the top ten. The intended sense of this specimen's time point label: individuals recovered from natural SARS-CoV-2 infection. The material sequenced was peripheral blood, taken after recovery from COVID-19. The receptors shown here come from a human donor who had recovered from COVID-19.

The chain recombines TRBV6-2 or TRBV6-3 with TRBJ1-5; 8 bases map to TRBD1. The V and J ends lost 6 bases and 1 base, in that order; junction bases with no gene match: 14. CDR1 is MNHEY and CDR2 is SVGEGT in the germline V gene. The CDR3 has 18 residues. The CDR3 region is CASSFSPDRGLSNQPQHF. The DNA of the CDR3 is TGTGCCAGCAGCTTCTCTCCCGACAGGGGACTAAGCAATCAGCCCCAGCATTTT.

CDR3 bases: TGTGCCAGCAGCTCTTCCGGGGGACAGCAAGATGGCTACACCTTC. It encodes CASSSSGGQQDGYTF. J is TRBJ1-2 and V is TRBV7-9; 7 positions agree with TRBD1. With V trimmed by 4 bases and J by 6 bases, 11 bases remained unmatched. This CDR3 has 15 amino acids. Germline V gene sequence: CDR1 SEHNR, CDR2 FQNEAQ (reference sequence).

Only one count was recorded for this clone. The chain links TRBV28 to TRBJ1-2; D is unclear. CDR1 is MDHEN and CDR2 is SYDVKM in the germline V gene. CDR3 length: 16 amino acids. Trimming removed 7 bases from V and 4 bases from J, with 22 bases in between. CDR3 amino acids: CASIPLYAVQLYGYTF. CDR3 coding DNA: TGTGCCAGCATCCCCCTCTATGCCGTACAACTCTATGGCTACACCTTC.

A single count supports this clone. CDR3 sequence: CATIPGLGSPEQFF. CDR3 in DNA: TGTGCCACCATTCCGGGACTAGGATCCCCTGAGCAGTTCTTC. This chain uses TRBV6-5 with TRBJ2-1; 8 bases agree with TRBD2. Germline loops: CDR1 MNHEY, CDR2 SVGAGI. This CDR3 is built from 14 residues. J lost 9 bases, V lost 10 bases, and 14 bases had no gene match.

A remark on this clone: This specimen includes other DNA sequences encoding the same CDR3. This chain uses TRBV6-5 with TRBJ1-1; D is unclear. Germline V gene data show CDR1 as MNHEY and CDR2 as SVGAGI. V was shortened by 0 bases and J by 0 bases, with 5 bases between the two germline ends. The CDR3 contains 14 residues. For the CDR3, the DNA is TGTGCCAGCAGTTACTCGCGTTTGAACACTGAAGCTTTCTTT. Amino acid sequence: CASSYSRLNTEAFF.

This clone was counted once. The chain has TRBV7-3 and TRBJ2-2; TRBD1 agrees at 9 bases. The CDR3 totals 16 residues. V shed 5 bases and J 2 bases; nucleotides not matched to a gene: 6. Germline loops: CDR1 SGHTA, CDR2 FQGTGA. The CDR3 region is CASSPGTGINTGELFF. For the CDR3, the DNA is TGTGCCAGCAGCCCCGGGACAGGGATAAACACCGGGGAGCTGTTTTTT.

The chain combines TRBV25-1 with TRBJ2-7, with 7 positions matching TRBD1. Germline CDR1 and CDR2: MGHDK and SYGVNS. CDR3 length: 13 residues. Trimming took 4 bases from V and 6 from J; bases not matched to a gene: 6. The CDR3 region is CASSVGQGVEQYF. For the CDR3, the DNA is TGTGCCAGCAGTGTTGGGCAGGGGGTCGAGCAGTACTTC.

The CDR3 DNA reads TGTGCCAGCAGCCCCGGGGGGGACTCCTACGAGCAGTACTTC. This sequence encodes CASSPGGDSYEQYF. This chain links TRBV9 with TRBJ2-7; 8 nucleotides line up with TRBD2. This CDR3 is built from 14 residues. Germline V gives CDR1 SGDLS, CDR2 YYNGEE. Trimming took 4 bases from V and 0 from J; bases not matched to a gene: 3. The full variable domain, rest sourced from reference TRBV9 and TRBJ2-7, is DSGVTQTPKHLITATGQRVTLRCSPRSGDLSVYWYQQSLDQGLQFLIQYYNGEERAKGNILERFSAQQFPDLHSELNLSSLELGDSALYFCASSPGGDSYEQYFGPGTRLTVT.

This sequence joins TRBV5-6 and TRBJ1-2, with a tentative D call TRBD1 (5 bases). CDR3 length: 14 residues. With 3 bases removed from V and 7 bases from J, the gap between germline ends came to 16 bases. The V gene's germline CDR1 is SGHDT and CDR2 YYEEEE. CDR3 in amino acids: CASSSRQGSGGYTF. The CDR3 nucleotides are TGTGCCAGCAGCTCCCGTCAGGGAAGCGGTGGCTACACCTTC.

The chain recombines TRBV3-1 (or the pseudogene TRBV3-2) with TRBJ2-2; D call uncertain. Germline assignment: CDR1 LGHDT and CDR2 YNNKEL (reference sequence). V was clipped by 1 base and J by 7 bases, with 4 bases between them. The CDR3 sequence is 12 residues long. Here the CDR3 DNA reads TGTGCCAGCAGCCAAGTTAGCGGGGAGCTGTTTTTT. Its translation: CASSQVSGELFF.

The chain is built from TRBV7-2 and TRBJ2-7, with D possibly being TRBD1 or TRBD2 (5 bases each). Germline assignment: CDR1 SGHTA and CDR2 FQGNSA. V dropped 2 bases and J dropped 0 bases, with 11 bases sitting between them. This CDR3 has 15 amino acids. This CDR3 reads CASSLIGGASYEQYF. The CDR3 nucleotides read TGTGCCAGCAGCTTAATTGGGGGAGCCTCCTACGAGCAGTACTTC.

The rearrangement joins TRBV7-4 to TRBJ2-3, with D possibly called TRBD1 or TRBD2 (5 bases each). Germline lookup yields CDR1 SGHVT and CDR2 SQSDAQ. V gave up 5 bases and J gave up 4 bases, with 16 bases separating them. The length of the CDR3 is 15 residues. The CDR3 is CASSVGREKSDTQYF. CDR3 DNA sequence: TGTGCCAGCAGCGTTGGCAGGGAGAAATCAGATACGCAGTATTTT.

This sequence joins TRBV13 and TRBJ1-1; D is perhaps TRBD1 (6 bases). This CDR3 comprises 15 residues. With 5 bases removed from V and 4 bases from J, the gap between germline ends came to 17 bases. Germline CDR1 and CDR2: PRHDT and FYEKMQ (reference sequence). This CDR3 is CASSPIQGWGTEAFF. In DNA, the CDR3 is TGTGCCAGCAGCCCAATACAGGGTTGGGGCACTGAAGCTTTCTTT.

J is TRBJ1-5 and V is TRBV5-1; TRBD1 aligns across 9 bases. Germline trimming cut 2 bases from V and 6 bases from J; bases unmatched to any gene: 3. This CDR3 has 14 residues. Looked up from germline, CDR1 is SGHRS and CDR2 is YFSETQ. The CDR3 reads CASSLQGAGQPQHF. CDR3 DNA sequence: TGCGCCAGCAGCTTACAGGGGGCCGGTCAGCCCCAGCATTTT.

The J gene is TRBJ2-2, the V gene TRBV6-4, with 7 bases aligning to TRBD2. CDR3 length equals 14 residues. The ends lost 5 bases at V and 5 bases at J; junction bases unmatched: 5. The germline CDR1 and CDR2 sequences are MRHNA and SNTAGT. CDR3 nucleotides: TGTGCCAGCAGTCCCAGCGGGGCTACCGGGGAGCTGTTTTTT. Encoded protein: CASSPSGATGELFF.